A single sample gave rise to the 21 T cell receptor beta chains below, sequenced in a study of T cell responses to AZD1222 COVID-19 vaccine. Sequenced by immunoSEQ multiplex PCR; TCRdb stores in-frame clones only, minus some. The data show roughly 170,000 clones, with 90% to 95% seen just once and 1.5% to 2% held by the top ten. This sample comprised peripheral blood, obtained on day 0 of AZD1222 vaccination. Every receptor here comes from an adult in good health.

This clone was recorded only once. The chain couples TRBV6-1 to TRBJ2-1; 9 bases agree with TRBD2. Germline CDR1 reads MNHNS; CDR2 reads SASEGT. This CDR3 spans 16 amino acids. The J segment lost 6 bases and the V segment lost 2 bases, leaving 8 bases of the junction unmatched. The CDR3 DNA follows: TGTGCCAGCAGTGAATTATTAGCGGGAGTAGGCAATGAGCAGTTCTTC. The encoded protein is CASSELLAGVGNEQFF.

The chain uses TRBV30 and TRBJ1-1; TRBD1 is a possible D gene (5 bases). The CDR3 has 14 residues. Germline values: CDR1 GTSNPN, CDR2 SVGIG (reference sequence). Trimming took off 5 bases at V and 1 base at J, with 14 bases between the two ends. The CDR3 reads CAWARGVRNTEAFF. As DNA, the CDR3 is TGTGCCTGGGCAAGGGGCGTCAGGAACACTGAAGCTTTCTTT.

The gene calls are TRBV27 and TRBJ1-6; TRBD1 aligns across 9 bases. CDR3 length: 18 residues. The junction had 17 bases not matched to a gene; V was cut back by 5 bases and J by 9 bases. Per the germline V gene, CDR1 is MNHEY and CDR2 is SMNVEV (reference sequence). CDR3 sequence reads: CASSPKPLRDRAASPLHF. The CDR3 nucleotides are TGTGCCAGCAGTCCAAAGCCCCTCCGGGACAGGGCTGCTTCACCCCTCCACTTT.

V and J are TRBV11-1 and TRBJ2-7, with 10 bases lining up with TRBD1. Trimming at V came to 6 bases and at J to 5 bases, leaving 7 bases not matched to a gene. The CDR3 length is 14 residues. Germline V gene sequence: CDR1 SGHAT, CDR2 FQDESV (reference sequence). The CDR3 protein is CASRRRDRGHEQYF. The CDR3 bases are TGTGCCAGCAGACGCCGGGACAGGGGCCACGAGCAGTACTTC.

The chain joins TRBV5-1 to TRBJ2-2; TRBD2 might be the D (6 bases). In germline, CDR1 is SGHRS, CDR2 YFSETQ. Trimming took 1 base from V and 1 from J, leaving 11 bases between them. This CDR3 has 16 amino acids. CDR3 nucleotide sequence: TGCGCCAGCAGCTTGTGGGGTAGCGGGAACACCGGGGAGCTGTTTTTT. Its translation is CASSLWGSGNTGELFF.

CDR3 region: CASSRDSPNQPQHF. CDR3 coding DNA: TGCGCCAGCAGCCGGGACAGCCCTAATCAGCCCCAGCATTTT. The chain is built from TRBV4-1 and TRBJ1-5, with 7 bases that match TRBD1. V lost 4 bases and J lost 4; bases outside the gene matches: 4. Germline V gene lookup returns CDR1 MGHRA and CDR2 YSYEKL. CDR3 length: 14 residues.

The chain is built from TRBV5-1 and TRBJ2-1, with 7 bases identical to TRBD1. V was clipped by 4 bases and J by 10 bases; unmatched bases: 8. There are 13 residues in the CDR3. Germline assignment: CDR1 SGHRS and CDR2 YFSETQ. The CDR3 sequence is CASSNDRVEEQFF. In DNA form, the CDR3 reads TGCGCCAGCAGCAATGACAGGGTGGAGGAGCAGTTCTTC.

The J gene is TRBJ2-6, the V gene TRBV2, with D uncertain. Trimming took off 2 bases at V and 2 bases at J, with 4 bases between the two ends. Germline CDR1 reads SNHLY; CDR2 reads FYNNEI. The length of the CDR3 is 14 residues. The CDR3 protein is CASSETTGANVLTF. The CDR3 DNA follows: TGTGCCAGCAGTGAAACGACTGGGGCCAACGTCCTGACTTTC.

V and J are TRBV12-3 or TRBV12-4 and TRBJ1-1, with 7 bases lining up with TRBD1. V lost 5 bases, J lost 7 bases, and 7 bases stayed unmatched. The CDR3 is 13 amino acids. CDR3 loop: CASSVGTDLEAFF. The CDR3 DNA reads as TGTGCCAGCAGTGTCGGGACAGACCTTGAAGCTTTCTTT.

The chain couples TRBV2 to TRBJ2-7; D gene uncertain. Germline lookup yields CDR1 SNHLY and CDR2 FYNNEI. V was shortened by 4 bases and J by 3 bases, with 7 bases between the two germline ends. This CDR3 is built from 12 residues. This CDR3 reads CASSVYFYEQYF. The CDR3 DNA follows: TGTGCCAGCAGTGTTTATTTCTACGAGCAGTACTTC.

CDR3 nucleotides: TGTGCCAGCAGCCAAATCTTGGGGGGGTTAACTGAAGCTTTCTTT. Its translation: CASSQILGGLTEAFF. J is TRBJ1-1 and V is TRBV14; tentatively, D is TRBD1 (5 bases). Germline V CDR1 and CDR2: SGHDN, FVKESK. Trimming cost V 2 bases and J 5 bases, with 15 bases left between them. CDR3 size: 15 residues.

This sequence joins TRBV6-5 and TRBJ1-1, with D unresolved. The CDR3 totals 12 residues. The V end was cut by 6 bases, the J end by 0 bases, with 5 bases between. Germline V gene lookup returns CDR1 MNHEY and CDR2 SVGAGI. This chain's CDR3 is CASRRMNTEAFF. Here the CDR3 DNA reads TGTGCCAGCAGACGGATGAACACTGAAGCTTTCTTT.

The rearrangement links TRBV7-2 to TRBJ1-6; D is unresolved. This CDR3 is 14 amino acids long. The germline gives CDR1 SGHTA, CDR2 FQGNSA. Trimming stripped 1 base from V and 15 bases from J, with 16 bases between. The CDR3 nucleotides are TGTGCCAGCAGCTTAGATAGGGCCGGGCTACTCCTCCACTTT. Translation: CASSLDRAGLLLHF.

The CDR3 reads CSASSWEVGGELFF. The CDR3 coding sequence is TGCAGTGCTAGTAGTTGGGAGGTGGGCGGGGAGCTGTTTTTT. The chain has TRBV20-1 and TRBJ2-2, with D perhaps TRBD2 (6 bases). The length of the CDR3 is 14 residues. Per the germline V gene, CDR1 is DFQATT and CDR2 is SNEGSKA (reference sequence). Between the trimmed V and J ends, which lost 3 bases and 7 bases, there was a span of 15 bases.

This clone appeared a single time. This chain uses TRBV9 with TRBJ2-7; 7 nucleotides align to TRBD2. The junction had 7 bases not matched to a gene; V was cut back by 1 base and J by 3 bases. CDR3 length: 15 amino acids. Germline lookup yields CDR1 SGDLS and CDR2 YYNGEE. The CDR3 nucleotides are TGTGCCAGCAGCGTATATGCCGGGGGGAACTACGAGCAGTACTTC. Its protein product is CASSVYAGGNYEQYF.

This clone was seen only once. The CDR3 reads CASSQQRQGVSGTEAFF. CDR3 DNA sequence: TGTGCCAGCAGCCAACAACGTCAGGGGGTCTCTGGCACTGAAGCTTTCTTT. This chain connects TRBV7-8 to TRBJ1-1; TRBD1 agrees at 7 bases. V lost 5 bases to trimming and J lost 4 bases; unmatched junction nucleotides: 16. The CDR3 extends over 17 amino acids. Per germline, CDR1 SGHVS and CDR2 FQNEAQ. The whole variable domain, remainder taken from reference TRBV7-8 and TRBJ1-1, is GAGVSQSPRYKVAKRGQDVALRCDPISGHVSLFWYQQALGQGPEFLTYFQNEAQLDKSGLPSDRFFAERPEGSVSTLKIQRTQQEDSAVYLCASSQQRQGVSGTEAFFGQGTRLTVV.

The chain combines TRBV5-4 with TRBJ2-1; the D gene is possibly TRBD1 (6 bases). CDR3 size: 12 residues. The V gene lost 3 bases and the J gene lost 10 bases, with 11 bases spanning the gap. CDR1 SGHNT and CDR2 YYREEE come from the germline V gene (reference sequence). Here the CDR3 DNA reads TGTGCCAGCAGCTCCGGACAGAGAGAGCAGTTCTTC. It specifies CASSSGQREQFF.

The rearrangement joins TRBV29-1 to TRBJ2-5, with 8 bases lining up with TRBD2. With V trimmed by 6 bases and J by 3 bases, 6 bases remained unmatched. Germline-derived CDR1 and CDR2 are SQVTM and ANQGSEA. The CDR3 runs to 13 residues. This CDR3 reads CSVETSGEETQYF. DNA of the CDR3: TGCAGCGTGGAAACTAGCGGTGAAGAGACCCAGTACTTC.

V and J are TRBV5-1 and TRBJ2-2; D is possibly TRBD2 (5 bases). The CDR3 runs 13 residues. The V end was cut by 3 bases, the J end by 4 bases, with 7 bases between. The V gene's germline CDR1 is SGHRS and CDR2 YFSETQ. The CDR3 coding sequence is TGCGCCAGCAGCTCTCGGGGCACCGGGGAGCTGTTTTTT. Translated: CASSSRGTGELFF.

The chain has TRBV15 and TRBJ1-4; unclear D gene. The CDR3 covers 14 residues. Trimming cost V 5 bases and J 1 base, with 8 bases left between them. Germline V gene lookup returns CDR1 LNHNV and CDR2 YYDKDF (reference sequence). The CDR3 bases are TGTGCCACCAGCCCGCGGCTAACTAATGAAAAACTGTTTTTT. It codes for CATSPRLTNEKLFF.

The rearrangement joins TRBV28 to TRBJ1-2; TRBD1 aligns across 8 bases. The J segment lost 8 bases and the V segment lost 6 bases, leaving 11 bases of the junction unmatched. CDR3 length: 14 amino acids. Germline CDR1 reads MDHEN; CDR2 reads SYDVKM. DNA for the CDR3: TGTGCCAGCAGGGAACACCGGGACAGGCAAGGCTACACCTTC. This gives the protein CASREHRDRQGYTF.